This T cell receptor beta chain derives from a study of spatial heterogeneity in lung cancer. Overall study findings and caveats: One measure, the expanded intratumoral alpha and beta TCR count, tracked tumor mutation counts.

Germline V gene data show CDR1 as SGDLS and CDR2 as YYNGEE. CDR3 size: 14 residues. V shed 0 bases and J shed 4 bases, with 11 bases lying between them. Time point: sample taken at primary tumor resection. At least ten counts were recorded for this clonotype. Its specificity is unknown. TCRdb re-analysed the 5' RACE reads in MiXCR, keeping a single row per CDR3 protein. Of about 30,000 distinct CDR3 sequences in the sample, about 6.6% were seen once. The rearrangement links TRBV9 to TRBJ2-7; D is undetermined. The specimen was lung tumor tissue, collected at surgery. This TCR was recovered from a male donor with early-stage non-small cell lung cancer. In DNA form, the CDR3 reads TGTGCCAGCAGCGTAGTACCTATTGGGTACGAGCAGTACTTC. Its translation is CASSVVPIGYEQYF.